This T cell receptor (beta chain) was sequenced in a study of T cell changes during pregnancy in multiple sclerosis. CDR3 length: 13 residues. Germline V gene lookup returns CDR1 MGHRA and CDR2 YSYEKL. V lost 0 bases and J 17 bases, leaving 16 bases between the germline ends. Profiled with immunoSEQ multiplex PCR; TCRdb holds only in-frame clones, not every one. Among roughly 40,000 clones listed, approximately 92% were seen once. The TCR originated in a female donor with multiple sclerosis, enrolled in a pregnancy study. Sequencing was performed on peripheral blood, taken before pregnancy. The chain employs TRBV4-1 and TRBJ1-4; no clear D. The CDR3 sequence is CASSQEERRLIFF. The CDR3 DNA sequence: TGCGCCAGCAGCCAAGAGGAGCGGAGACTTATCTTTTTT.